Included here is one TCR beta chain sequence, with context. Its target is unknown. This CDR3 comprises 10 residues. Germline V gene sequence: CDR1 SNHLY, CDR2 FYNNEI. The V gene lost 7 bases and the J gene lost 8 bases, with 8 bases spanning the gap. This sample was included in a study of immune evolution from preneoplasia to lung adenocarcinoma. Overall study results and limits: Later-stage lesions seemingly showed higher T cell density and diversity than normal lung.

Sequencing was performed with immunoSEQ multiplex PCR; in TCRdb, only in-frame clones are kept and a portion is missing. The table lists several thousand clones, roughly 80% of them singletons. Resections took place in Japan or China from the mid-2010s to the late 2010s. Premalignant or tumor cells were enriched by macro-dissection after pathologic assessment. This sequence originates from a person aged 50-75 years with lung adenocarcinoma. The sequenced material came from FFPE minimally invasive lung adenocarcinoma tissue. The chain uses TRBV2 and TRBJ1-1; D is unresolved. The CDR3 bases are TGTGCCAGCAAGCTCTACGAAGCTTTCTTT. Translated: CASKLYEAFF. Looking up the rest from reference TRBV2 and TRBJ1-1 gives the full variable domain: EPEVTQTPSHQVTQMGQEVILRCVPISNHLYFYWYRQILGQKVEFLVSFYNNEISEKSEIFDDQFSVERPDGSNFTLKIRSTKLEDSAMYFCASKLYEAFFGQGTRLTVV.